This entry describes one T cell receptor (beta chain). Its antigen remains unknown. V was pared by 1 base and J by 1 base, with 11 bases between. The CDR3 runs 16 residues. Germline values: CDR1 SGHVS, CDR2 FNYEAQ. These data belong to a study of cytomegalovirus exposure and HLA in healthy donors. Regarding the study as a whole: Researchers reported in a later analysis that common viral pathogens appeared linked to several top clusters. In vitro, a few CMV-associated chains proved specific for CMV antigens.

Every donor was a healthy person donating bone marrow. Researchers ran the PCR with 60 Vbeta and 13 Jbeta primers. Assay: immunoSEQ multiplex PCR; the TCRdb copy retains only in-frame clones and omits some. The sample shows more than 85,000 clones, approximately 78% of them seen only once. The rearrangement joins TRBV7-6 to TRBJ1-3; D ambiguous. This receptor was obtained from a young woman in good health and CMV-seronegative. Sequencing was done on a sample of PBMCs. The CDR3 loop is CASSLGSEGSGNTIYF. DNA for the CDR3: TGTGCCAGCAGCTTAGGGTCCGAGGGTTCTGGAAACACCATATATTTT.